This T cell receptor (beta chain) was sequenced in a study of T cell clonality in common variable immunodeficiency. Findings and caveats of the study: In common variable immunodeficiency, TCR beta chains reportedly carried fewer deletions and N-nucleotide insertions.

The assay was immunoSEQ multiplex PCR, and TCRdb's table has in-frame clones only and misses some. The sample contains around 81,000 clones, none of them singletons. Worth noting for this clone: The target antigen is unknown. The CDR3 end lies 3 residues beyond the end of the read and is filled in from the germline J gene.

Germline V gives CDR1 LNHDA, CDR2 SQIVND (reference sequence). With 7 bases removed from V and 1 base from J, the gap between germline ends came to 11 bases. This CDR3 is 14 amino acids long. Material for sequencing was peripheral blood mononuclear cells. This TCR derives from a person aged 18 to 75 in good health. This chain connects TRBV19 to TRBJ1-3; perhaps TRBD1 as D (5 bases). The part of the CDR3 DNA that was read is TGTGCCAGTACCCGGGGGGGGTCTGGAAACACC. Translating gives CASTRGGSGNT. The whole CDR3 protein is CASTRGGSGNTIYF.